The source of this TCR beta chain is a study of shared clonotypes between healthy human individuals. Broader study findings: What rarefaction showed was incomplete sorted-subset sequencing despite large depth. Memory subsets generally showed smaller estimated richness than naive subsets did. Clonotypes not shared had lower generation probabilities than those common to all four donors.

Note on this clone: Its antigen is unknown.

TCRdb keeps only in-frame clones here, not all; method: immunoSEQ multiplex PCR. The sample lists about 1 million clones, approximately 72% occurring once. This receptor was taken from a man aged 18-30 years in good health. Input material: memory CD4+ T cells sorted from blood. Stated subset: CD45RA-negative fraction.

In nucleotides, the CDR3 is TGTGCTAGTGGTTTCGGGGACAGGAGCTCTGGAAACACCATATATTTT. Protein sequence: CASGFGDRSSGNTIYF. This sequence joins TRBV12-5 and TRBJ1-3, with TRBD1 identical over 8 bases. CDR3 length: 16 residues. Losses at the gene ends were 3 bases for V and 0 bases for J; bases not matched to a gene: 4. Germline assignment: CDR1 LGHNT and CDR2 FRNRAP.